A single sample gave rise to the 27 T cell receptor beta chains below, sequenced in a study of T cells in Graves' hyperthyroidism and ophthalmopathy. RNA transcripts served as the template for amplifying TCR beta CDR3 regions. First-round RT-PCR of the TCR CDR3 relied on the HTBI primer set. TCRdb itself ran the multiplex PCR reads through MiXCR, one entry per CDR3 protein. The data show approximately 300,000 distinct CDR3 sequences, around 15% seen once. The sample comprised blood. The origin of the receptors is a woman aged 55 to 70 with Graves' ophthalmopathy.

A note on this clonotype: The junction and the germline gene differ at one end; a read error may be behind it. The CDR3 sequence: CASSPGTGGSYERYF. The DNA for the CDR3 is TGTGCCAGCAGCCCTGGGACAGGAGGGTCGTACGAGCGGTACTTC. The rearrangement uses TRBV11-2 and TRBJ2-7; 8 bases match TRBD1. Germline V gene data show CDR1 as SGHAT and CDR2 as FQNNGV. The CDR3 is 15 residues long.

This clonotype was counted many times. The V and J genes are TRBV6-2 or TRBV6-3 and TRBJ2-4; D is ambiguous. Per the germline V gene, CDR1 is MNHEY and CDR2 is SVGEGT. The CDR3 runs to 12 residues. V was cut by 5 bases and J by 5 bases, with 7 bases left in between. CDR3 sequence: CASSGYQNIQYF. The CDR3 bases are TGTGCCAGCAGTGGCTACCAAAACATTCAGTACTTC.

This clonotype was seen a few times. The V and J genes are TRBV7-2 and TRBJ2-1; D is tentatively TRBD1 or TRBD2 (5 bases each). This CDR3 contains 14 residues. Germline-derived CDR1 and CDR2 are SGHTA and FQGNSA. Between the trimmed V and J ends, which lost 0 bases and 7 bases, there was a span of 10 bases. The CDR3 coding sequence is TGTGCCAGCAGCTTAGCAGGGACGGGGAATGAGCAGTTCTTC. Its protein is CASSLAGTGNEQFF. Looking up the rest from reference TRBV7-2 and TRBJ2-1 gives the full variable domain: GAGVSQSPSNKVTEKGKDVELRCDPISGHTALYWYRQSLGQGLEFLIYFQGNSAPDKSGLPSDRFSAERTGGSVSTLTIQRTQQEDSAVYLCASSLAGTGNEQFFGPGTRLTVL.

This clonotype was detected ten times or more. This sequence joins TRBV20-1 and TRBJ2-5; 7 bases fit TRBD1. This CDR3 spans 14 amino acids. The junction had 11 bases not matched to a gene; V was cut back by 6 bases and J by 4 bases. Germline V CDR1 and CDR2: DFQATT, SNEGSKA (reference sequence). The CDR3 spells CSALPWTGRETQYF. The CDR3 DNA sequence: TGCAGTGCCCTCCCGTGGACAGGACGAGAGACCCAGTACTTC.

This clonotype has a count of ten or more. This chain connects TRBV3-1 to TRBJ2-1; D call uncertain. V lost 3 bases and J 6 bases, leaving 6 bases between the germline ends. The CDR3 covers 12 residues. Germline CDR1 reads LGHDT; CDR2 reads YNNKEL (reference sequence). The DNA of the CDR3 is TGTGCCAGCAGCCAGGTGGGCAATGAGCAGTTCTTC. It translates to CASSQVGNEQFF.

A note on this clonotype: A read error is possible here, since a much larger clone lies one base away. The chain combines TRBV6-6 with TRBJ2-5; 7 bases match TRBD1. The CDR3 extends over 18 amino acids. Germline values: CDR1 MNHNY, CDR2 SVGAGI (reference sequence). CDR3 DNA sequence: TGTGCCAACAGTTACTCAGCAGGGGGAACTGGTCCGTGGGAGACCCAGTACTTC. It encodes CANSYSAGGTGPWETQYF.

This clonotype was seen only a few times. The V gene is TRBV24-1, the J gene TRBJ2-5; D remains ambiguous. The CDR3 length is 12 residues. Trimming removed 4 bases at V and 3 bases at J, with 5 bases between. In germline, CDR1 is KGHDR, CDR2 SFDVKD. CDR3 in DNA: TGTGCCACCAGTGAGAACGAAGAGACCCAGTACTTC. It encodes CATSENEETQYF.

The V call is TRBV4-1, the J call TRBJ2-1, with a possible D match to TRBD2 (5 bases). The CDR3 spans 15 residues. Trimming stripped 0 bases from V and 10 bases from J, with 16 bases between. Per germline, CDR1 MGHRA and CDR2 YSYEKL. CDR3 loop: CASSQEERGLGEQFF. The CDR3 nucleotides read TGCGCCAGCAGCCAAGAAGAGAGAGGGTTGGGGGAGCAGTTCTTC.

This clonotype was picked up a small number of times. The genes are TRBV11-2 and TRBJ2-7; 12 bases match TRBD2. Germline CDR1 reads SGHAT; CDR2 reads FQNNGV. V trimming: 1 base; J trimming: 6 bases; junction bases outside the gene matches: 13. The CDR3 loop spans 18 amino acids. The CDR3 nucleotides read TGTGCCAGCAGCTTAGTCCTAGCGGGGGGGACAGGTTTGCTCGAGCAGTACTTC. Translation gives CASSLVLAGGTGLLEQYF.

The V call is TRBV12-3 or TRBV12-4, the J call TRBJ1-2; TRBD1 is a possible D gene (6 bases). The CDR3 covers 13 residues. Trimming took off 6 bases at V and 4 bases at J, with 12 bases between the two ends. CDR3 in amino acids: CASSSYRAYGYTF. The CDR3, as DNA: TGTGCCAGCAGCTCCTACAGGGCCTATGGCTACACCTTC.

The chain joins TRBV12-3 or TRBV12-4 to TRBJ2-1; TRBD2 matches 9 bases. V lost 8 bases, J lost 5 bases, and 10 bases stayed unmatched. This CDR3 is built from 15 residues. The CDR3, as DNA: TGTGCCAGCGGACCGGCGGGACTAGCCAACAATGAGCAGTTCTTC. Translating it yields CASGPAGLANNEQFF.

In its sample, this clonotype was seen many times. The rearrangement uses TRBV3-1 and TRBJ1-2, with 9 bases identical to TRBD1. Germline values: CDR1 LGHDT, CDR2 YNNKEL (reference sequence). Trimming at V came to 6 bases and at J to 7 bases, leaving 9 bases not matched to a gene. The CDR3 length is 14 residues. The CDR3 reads CASRPTGGLSGYTF. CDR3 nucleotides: TGTGCCAGCAGACCTACAGGGGGCTTATCTGGCTACACCTTC.

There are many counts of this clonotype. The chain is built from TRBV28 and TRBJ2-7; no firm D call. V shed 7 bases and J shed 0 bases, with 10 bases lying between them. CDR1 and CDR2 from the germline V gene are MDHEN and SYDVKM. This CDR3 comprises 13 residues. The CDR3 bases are TGTGCCAGCAATGATGGTTACTCCTACGAGCAGTACTTC. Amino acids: CASNDGYSYEQYF.

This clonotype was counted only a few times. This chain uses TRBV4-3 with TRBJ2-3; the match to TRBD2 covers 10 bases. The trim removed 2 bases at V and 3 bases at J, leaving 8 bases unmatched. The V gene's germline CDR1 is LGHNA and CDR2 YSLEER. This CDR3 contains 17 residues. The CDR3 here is CASSQKASGGNTDTQYF. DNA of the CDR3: TGCGCCAGCAGCCAAAAAGCTAGCGGGGGAAATACAGATACGCAGTATTTT.

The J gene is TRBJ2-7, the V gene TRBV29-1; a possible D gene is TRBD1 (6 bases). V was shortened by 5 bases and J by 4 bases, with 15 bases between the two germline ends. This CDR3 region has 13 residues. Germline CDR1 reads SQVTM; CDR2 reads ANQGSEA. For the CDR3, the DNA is TGCAGCGTTTTATCCGGGACACAATACGAGCAGTACTTC. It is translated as CSVLSGTQYEQYF.

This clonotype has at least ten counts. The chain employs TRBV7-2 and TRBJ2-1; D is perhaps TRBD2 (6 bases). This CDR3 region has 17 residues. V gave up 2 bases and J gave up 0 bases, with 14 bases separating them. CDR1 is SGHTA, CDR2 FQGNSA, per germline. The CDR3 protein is CASSLYGGGDSYNEQFF. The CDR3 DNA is TGTGCCAGCAGCTTATACGGCGGCGGGGACTCCTACAATGAGCAGTTCTTC.

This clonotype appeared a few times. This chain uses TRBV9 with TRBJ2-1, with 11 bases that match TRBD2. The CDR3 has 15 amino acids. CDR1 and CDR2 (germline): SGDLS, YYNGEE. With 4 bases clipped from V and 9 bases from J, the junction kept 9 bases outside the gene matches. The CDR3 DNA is TGTGCCAGCAGCTTTGACCCGGGACTAGCGGTTGAGCAGTTCTTC. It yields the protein CASSFDPGLAVEQFF.

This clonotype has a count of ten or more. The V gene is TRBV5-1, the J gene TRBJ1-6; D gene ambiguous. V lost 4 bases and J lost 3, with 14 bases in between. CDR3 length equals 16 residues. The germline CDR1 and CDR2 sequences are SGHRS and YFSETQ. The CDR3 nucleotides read TGCGCCAGCAGCCCGGGTGTCCGGGTCTATAATTCACCCCTCCACTTT. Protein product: CASSPGVRVYNSPLHF.

CDR3 coding DNA: TGCGCCAGCAGCCAAGGTGGAGCAGGAGTTTCACCCCTCCACTTT. As protein: CASSQGGAGVSPLHF. The chain recombines TRBV4-3 with TRBJ1-6; D remains unclear. Trimming took 1 base from V and 9 from J, leaving 13 bases between them. This CDR3 has 15 residues. From germline, CDR1 is LGHNA and CDR2 YSLEER.

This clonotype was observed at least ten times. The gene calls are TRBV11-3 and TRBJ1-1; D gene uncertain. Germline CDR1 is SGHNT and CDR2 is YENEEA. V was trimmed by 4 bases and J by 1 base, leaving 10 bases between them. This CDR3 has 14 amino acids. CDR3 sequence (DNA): TGTGCCAGCAGCTCCGAAGGACCGAACACTGAAGCTTTCTTT. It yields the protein CASSSEGPNTEAFF.

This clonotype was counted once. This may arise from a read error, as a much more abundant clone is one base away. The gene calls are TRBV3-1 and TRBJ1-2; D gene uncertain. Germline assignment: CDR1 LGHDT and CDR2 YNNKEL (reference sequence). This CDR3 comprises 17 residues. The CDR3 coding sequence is TGTGCCAGCGGCCAACGCCCTGCGACGGCTGGCGCGGGTGGCTACACCTTC. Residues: CASGQRPATAGAGGYTF.

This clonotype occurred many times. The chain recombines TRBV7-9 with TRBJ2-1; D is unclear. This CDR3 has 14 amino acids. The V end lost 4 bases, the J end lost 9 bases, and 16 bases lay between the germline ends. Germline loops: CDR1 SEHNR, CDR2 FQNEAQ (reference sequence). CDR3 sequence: CASSSLWKRGEQFF. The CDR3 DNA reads TGTGCCAGCAGCTCCCTGTGGAAGCGAGGTGAGCAGTTCTTC.

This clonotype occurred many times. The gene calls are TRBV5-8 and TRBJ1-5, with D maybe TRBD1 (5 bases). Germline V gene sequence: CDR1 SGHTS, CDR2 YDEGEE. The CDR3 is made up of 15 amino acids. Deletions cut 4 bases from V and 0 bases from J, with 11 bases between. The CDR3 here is CASSPRQTSNQPQHF. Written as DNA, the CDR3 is TGTGCCAGCAGCCCCCGACAGACTAGCAATCAGCCCCAGCATTTT.

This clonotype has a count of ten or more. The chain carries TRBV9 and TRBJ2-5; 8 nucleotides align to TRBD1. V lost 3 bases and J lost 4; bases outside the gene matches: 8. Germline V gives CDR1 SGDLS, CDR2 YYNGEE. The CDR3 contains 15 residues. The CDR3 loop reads CASSDPGTGGETQYF. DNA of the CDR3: TGTGCCAGCAGCGATCCCGGGACAGGCGGAGAGACCCAGTACTTC.

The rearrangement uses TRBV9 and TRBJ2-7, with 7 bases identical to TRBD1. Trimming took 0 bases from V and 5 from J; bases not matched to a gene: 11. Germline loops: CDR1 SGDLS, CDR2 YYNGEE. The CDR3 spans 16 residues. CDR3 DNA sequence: TGTGCCAGCAGCGTAGCCCCTCCGACAGGGCTCGACGAGCAGTACTTC. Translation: CASSVAPPTGLDEQYF.

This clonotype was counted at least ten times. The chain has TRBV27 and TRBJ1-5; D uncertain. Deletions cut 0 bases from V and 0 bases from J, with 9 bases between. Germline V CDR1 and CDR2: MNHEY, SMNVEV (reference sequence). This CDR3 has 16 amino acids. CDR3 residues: CASSLSVGYSNQPQHF. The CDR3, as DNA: TGTGCCAGCAGTTTATCGGTAGGGTATAGCAATCAGCCCCAGCATTTT.

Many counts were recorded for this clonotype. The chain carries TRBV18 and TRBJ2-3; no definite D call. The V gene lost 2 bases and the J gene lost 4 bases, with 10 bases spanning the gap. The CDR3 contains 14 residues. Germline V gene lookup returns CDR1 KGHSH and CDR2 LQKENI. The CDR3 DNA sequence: TGTGCCAGCTCACCAAATTACAGAGCAGATACGCAGTATTTT. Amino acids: CASSPNYRADTQYF.